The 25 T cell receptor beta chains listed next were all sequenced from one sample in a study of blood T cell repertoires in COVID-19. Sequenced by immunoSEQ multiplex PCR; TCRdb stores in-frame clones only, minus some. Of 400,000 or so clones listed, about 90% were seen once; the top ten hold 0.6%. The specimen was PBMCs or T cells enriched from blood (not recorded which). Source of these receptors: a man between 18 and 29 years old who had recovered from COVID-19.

CDR3 bases: TGTGCCAGCAGCGTAGAACCCGGGGCTAACTATGGCTACACCTTC. Encoded protein: CASSVEPGANYGYTF. V usage is TRBV9 and J usage is TRBJ1-2; D call uncertain. This CDR3 spans 15 amino acids. Trimming pared 0 bases from V and 0 bases from J, leaving 9 bases between. Germline CDR1 SGDLS, CDR2 YYNGEE.

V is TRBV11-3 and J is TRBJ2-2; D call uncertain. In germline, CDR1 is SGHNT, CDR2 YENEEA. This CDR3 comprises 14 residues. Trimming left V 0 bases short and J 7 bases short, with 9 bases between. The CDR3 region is CASSLDRRDGELFF. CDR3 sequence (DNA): TGTGCCAGCAGCTTAGATCGGAGAGACGGGGAGCTGTTTTTT.

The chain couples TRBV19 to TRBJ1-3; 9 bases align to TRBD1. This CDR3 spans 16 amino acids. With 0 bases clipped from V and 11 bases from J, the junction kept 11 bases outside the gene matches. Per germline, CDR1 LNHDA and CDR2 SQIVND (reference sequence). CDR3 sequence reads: CASSIDPGTGWSAIYF. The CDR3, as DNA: TGTGCCAGTAGTATAGATCCTGGGACAGGGTGGAGCGCCATATATTTT.

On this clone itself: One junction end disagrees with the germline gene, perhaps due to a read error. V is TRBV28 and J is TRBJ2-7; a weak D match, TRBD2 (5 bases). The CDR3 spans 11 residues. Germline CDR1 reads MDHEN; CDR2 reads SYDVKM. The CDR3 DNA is TGTGCCAGCAGTGACGACGGAGGATCGCTGTTC. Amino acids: CASSDDGGSLF.

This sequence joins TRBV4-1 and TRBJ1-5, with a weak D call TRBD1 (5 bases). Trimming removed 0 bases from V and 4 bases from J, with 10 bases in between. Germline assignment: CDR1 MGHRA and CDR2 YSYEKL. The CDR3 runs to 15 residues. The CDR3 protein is CASSQDGARNQPQHF. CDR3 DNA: TGCGCCAGCAGCCAAGATGGGGCTCGGAATCAGCCCCAGCATTTT.

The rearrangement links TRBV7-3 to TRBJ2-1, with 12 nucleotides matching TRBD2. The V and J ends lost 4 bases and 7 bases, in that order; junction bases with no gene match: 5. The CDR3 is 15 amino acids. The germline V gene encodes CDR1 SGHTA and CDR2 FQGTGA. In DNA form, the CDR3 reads TGTGCCAGCAGCTCTAGCGGGGGGGCCGGTAATGAGCAGTTCTTC. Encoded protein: CASSSSGGAGNEQFF.

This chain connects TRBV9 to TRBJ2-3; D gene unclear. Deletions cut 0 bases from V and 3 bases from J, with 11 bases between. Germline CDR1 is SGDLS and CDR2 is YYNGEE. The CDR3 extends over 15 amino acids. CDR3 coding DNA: TGTGCCAGCAGCGTAGGTCTAGGAGTAACAGATACGCAGTATTTT. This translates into CASSVGLGVTDTQYF.

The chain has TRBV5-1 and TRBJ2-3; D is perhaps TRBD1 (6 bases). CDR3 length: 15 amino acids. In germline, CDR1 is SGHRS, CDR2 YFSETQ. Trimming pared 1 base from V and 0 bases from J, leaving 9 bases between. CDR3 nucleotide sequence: TGCGCCAGCAGCTTGACAGGGTTGAGCACAGATACGCAGTATTTT. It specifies CASSLTGLSTDTQYF.

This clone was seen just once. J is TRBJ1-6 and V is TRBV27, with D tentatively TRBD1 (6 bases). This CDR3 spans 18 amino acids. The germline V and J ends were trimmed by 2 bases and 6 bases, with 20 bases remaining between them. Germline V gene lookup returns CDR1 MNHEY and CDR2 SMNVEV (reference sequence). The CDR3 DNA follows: TGTGCCAGCAGTTTAGCTCGCTGGGCGAGGGGGGGTAATTCACCCCTCCACTTT. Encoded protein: CASSLARWARGGNSPLHF.

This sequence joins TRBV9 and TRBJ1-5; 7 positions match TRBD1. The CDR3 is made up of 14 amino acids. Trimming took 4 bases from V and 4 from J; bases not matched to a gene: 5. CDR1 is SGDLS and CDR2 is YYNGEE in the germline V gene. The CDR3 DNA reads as TGTGCCAGCAGCTCCGGGACAGAGAATCAGCCCCAGCATTTT. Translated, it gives CASSSGTENQPQHF.

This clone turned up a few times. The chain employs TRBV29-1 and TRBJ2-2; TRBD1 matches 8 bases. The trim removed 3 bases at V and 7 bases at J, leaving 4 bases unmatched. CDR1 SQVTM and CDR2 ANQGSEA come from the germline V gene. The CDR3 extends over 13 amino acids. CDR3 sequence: CSVEARGRGELFF. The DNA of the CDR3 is TGCAGCGTTGAGGCCAGGGGGCGCGGGGAGCTGTTTTTT.

CDR3 amino acids: CASSSTGTGGRTGELFF. CDR3 sequence (DNA): TGTGCCAGCAGCTCTACCGGGACAGGGGGTCGCACCGGGGAGCTGTTTTTT. The rearrangement uses TRBV7-3 and TRBJ2-2; 11 bases agree with TRBD1. The germline CDR1 and CDR2 sequences are SGHTA and FQGTGA. The CDR3 extends over 17 amino acids. Losses at the gene ends were 4 bases for V and 4 bases for J; bases not matched to a gene: 8.

The CDR3, as DNA: TGTGCCACCAGCAGAGATAGCAGCTATGGCTACACCTTC. Protein: CATSRDSSYGYTF. The rearrangement uses TRBV15 and TRBJ1-2; unclear D gene. The length of the CDR3 is 13 residues. From germline, CDR1 is LNHNV and CDR2 YYDKDF (reference sequence). V lost 0 bases to trimming and J lost 4 bases, with 6 bases between them.

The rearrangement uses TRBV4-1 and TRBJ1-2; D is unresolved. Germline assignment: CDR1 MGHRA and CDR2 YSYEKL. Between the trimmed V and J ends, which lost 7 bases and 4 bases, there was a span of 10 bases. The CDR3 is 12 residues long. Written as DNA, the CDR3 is TGCGCCAGCAAGAATCTCGGCTATGGCTACACCTTC. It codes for CASKNLGYGYTF.

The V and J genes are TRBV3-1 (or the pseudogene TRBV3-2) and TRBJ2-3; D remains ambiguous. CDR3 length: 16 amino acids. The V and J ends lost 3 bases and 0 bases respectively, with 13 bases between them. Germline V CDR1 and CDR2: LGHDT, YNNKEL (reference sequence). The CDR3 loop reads CASSHRGSLSTDTQYF. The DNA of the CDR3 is TGTGCCAGCAGCCACCGAGGTAGCCTTAGCACAGATACGCAGTATTTT.

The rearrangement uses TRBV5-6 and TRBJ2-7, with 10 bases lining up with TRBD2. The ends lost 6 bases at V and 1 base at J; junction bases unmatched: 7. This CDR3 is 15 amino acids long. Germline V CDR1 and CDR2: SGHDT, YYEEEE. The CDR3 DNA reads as TGTGCCAGCACCCAGCGGGGGGGGCCTTCCTACGAGCAGTACTTC. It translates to CASTQRGGPSYEQYF.

The CDR3 region is CASSAGFLPNTEAFF. CDR3 DNA sequence: TGCGCCAGCAGCGCAGGGTTCCTTCCCAACACTGAAGCTTTCTTT. This chain uses TRBV5-1 with TRBJ1-1, with a possible D match to TRBD1 (5 bases). Germline CDR1 is SGHRS and CDR2 is YFSETQ. This CDR3 comprises 15 residues. Trimming stripped 4 bases from V and 2 bases from J, with 15 bases between.

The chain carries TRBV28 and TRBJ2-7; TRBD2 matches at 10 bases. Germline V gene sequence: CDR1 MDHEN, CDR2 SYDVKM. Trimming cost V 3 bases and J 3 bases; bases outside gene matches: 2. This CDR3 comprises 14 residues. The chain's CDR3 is CASSFLAGDYEQYF. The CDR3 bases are TGTGCCAGCAGTTTTCTAGCGGGAGACTACGAGCAGTACTTC.

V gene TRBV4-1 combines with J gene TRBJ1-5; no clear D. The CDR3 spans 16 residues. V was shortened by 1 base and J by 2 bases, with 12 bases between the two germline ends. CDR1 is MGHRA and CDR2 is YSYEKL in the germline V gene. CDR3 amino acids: CASSQVYGIGNQPQHF. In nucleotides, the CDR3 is TGCGCCAGCAGCCAAGTATACGGTATTGGCAATCAGCCCCAGCATTTT.

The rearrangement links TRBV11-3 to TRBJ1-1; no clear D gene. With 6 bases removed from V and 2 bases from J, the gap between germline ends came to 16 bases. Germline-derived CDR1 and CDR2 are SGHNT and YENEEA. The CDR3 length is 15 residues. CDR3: CASSVTGSINTEAFF. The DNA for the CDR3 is TGTGCCAGCAGTGTGACGGGGAGCATAAACACTGAAGCTTTCTTT.

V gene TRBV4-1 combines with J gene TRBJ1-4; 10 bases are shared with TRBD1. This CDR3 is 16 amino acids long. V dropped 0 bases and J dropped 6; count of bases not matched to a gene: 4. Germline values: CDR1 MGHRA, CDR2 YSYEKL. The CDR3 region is CASSQEGQGGYEKLFF. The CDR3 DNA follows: TGCGCCAGCAGCCAAGAAGGACAGGGGGGATATGAAAAACTGTTTTTT.

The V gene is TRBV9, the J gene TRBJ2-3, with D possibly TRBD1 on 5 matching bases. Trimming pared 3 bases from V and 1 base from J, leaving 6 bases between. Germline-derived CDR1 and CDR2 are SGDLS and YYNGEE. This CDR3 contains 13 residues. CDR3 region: CASSGGGTDTQYF. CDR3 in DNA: TGTGCCAGCAGCGGGGGCGGCACAGATACGCAGTATTTT.

CDR3 region: CATGTATSTEAFF. In DNA, the CDR3 is TGTGCCACCGGGACAGCCACTTCCACTGAAGCTTTCTTT. This chain connects TRBV19 to TRBJ1-1; 7 bases map to TRBD1. The CDR3 has 13 amino acids. V was clipped by 10 bases and J by 4 bases; unmatched bases: 9. Germline loops: CDR1 LNHDA, CDR2 SQIVND (reference sequence).

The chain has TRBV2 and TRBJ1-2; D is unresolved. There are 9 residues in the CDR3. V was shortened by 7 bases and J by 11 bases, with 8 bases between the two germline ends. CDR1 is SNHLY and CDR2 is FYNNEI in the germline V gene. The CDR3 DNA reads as TGTGCCAGCATACCAGTGTACACCTTC. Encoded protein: CASIPVYTF.

The CDR3 sequence is CASSGTGWELFF. In nucleotides, the CDR3 is TGTGCCAGCAGTGGGACAGGGTGGGAGCTGTTTTTT. V gene TRBV28 combines with J gene TRBJ2-2; 9 bases agree with TRBD1. Germline V lookup: CDR1 MDHEN, CDR2 SYDVKM. V lost 5 bases to trimming and J lost 9 bases; unmatched junction nucleotides: 1. This CDR3 is 12 amino acids long.